This TCR beta chain was retrieved from a study of T-cell reconstitution after alpha-beta-depleted transplantation in children (dated by TCRdb to 2015 to 2016). Notes on the research overall: Using TCR repertoire profiling, the study quantitatively followed how T-cell immune reconstitution unfolded in children after TCRalphabeta/CD19-depleted allogeneic hematopoietic cell transplantation.

Preparation of the library involved PCR. The data were produced on an Illumina HiSeq 2500. TCR libraries were prepared with molecular barcoding, using unique molecular identifiers to normalize TCRbeta repertoire quantification. Clones were called with MiXCR by TCRdb after fastp trimmed the public reads at Q25, and only in-frame beta chains were retained. Entries that share a CDR3 protein sequence are merged under the most common genes and DNA. The sample data list hundreds of thousands of distinct CDR3 sequences, and roughly 17% of these were observed just once. Jointly, the top ten make up around 0.96% of the sample. This clonotype was seen more than once but under ten times. The specificity of this receptor is unknown. Qualities for individual bases were not recorded, and no much larger clone is one base off. This clonotype was obtained from a human donor who donated a stem cell graft to a child with acute myeloid leukemia. Sample: PBMCs from the stem cell graft donor, taken from the stem cell graft.

CDR3 protein: CASSQEKAGGPADTQYF. The nucleotide sequence reads TGTGCCAGCAGCCAAGAGAAAGCGGGGGGTCCAGCAGATACGCAGTATTTT. In this chain, TRBV4-2 is recombined with TRBJ2-3, with TRBD2 matching 9 junction bases. From a lookup of the germline V gene, CDR1 and CDR2 are LGHNA and YNFKEQ. The CDR3 numbers 17 residues from cysteine through phenylalanine. Only the CDR3 DNA stays, 51 bases, in frame from base 1. After removal of 0 bases from V and 4 bases from J, the junction retains 8 bases not matched to a gene.